Below are 21 T cell receptor beta chains sequenced from a single sample in a study of blood T cells in healthy people across ages. Then a second PCR, running about 6 to 11 cycles, was carried out with a sample-barcoded 5' primer and a J-beta primer mix. TCRdb itself ran the 5' RACE reads through MiXCR, one entry per CDR3 protein. The table shows roughly 800,000 distinct CDR3 sequences, with roughly 64% occurring only once. The specimen was blood. The receptor source for this set is a man younger than 40 in good health.

The V and J genes are TRBV11-2 and TRBJ2-3, with D unclear. CDR1 and CDR2 (germline): SGHAT, FQNNGV. Trimming shortened V by 0 bases and J by 4 bases, and 8 bases separated the two germline ends. The CDR3 has 14 amino acids. CDR3: CASSLEFRADTQYF. The CDR3 nucleotides are TGTGCCAGCAGCTTAGAATTTAGAGCAGATACGCAGTATTTT. The variable domain in full, completed from reference TRBV11-2 and TRBJ2-3, reads EAGVAQSPRYKIIEKRQSVAFWCNPISGHATLYWYQQILGQGPKLLIQFQNNGVVDDSQLPKDRFSAERLKGVDSTLKIQPAKLEDSAVYLCASSLEFRADTQYFGPGTRLTVL.

The J gene is TRBJ2-7, the V gene TRBV20-1, with 10 nucleotides matching TRBD2. The CDR3 extends over 15 amino acids. Germline CDR1 DFQATT, CDR2 SNEGSKA (reference sequence). Losses at the gene ends were 6 bases for V and 5 bases for J; bases not matched to a gene: 13. CDR3 nucleotides: TGCAGTGCCGGGGGCGCTAGCGGGAGACTTAACGAGCAGTACTTC. This encodes CSAGGASGRLNEQYF.

The chain links TRBV14 to TRBJ2-5; 9 bases agree with TRBD1. The end of the DNA fits TRBJ2-7 better, so the J call may be wrong. Looked up from germline, CDR1 is SGHDN and CDR2 is FVKESK. The CDR3 spans 14 residues. The CDR3 sequence: CASSPRDRVHEQYF. The CDR3 DNA reads TGTGCCAGCAGCCCCCGGGACAGGGTCCACGAGCAGTACTTC.

V gene TRBV29-1 combines with J gene TRBJ2-5; D is possibly TRBD2 (6 bases). The germline CDR1 and CDR2 sequences are SQVTM and ANQGSEA. The CDR3 consists of 13 residues. Trimming stripped 7 bases from V and 2 bases from J, with 14 bases between. Here the CDR3 reads CSAAGGTQETQYF. CDR3 in DNA: TGCAGCGCCGCCGGGGGAACGCAAGAGACCCAGTACTTC.

Only a few counts were recorded for this clonotype. V usage is TRBV7-2 and J usage is TRBJ1-2; D gene unclear. Germline CDR1 SGHTA, CDR2 FQGNSA. Trimming stripped 6 bases from V and 4 bases from J, with 12 bases between. CDR3 length: 13 amino acids. This chain's CDR3 is CASSDTSAYGYTF. The CDR3 DNA sequence: TGTGCCAGCAGTGACACATCCGCCTATGGCTACACCTTC.

This clonotype appeared a few times. V gene TRBV30 combines with J gene TRBJ1-2; maybe TRBD1 (6 bases). Germline values: CDR1 GTSNPN, CDR2 SVGIG (reference sequence). V was clipped by 5 bases and J by 4 bases, with 14 bases between them. This CDR3 is 13 amino acids long. CDR3 region: CAWQPGDGYGYTF. CDR3 nucleotide sequence: TGTGCCTGGCAACCAGGGGACGGCTATGGCTACACCTTC.

This chain uses TRBV6-1 with TRBJ2-1, with TRBD2 matching 8 bases. In germline, CDR1 is MNHNS, CDR2 SASEGT. The V gene end was trimmed by 4 bases and the J gene end by 9 bases; junction bases not matched to a gene: 5. The CDR3 runs 13 residues. CDR3 loop: CASSVPREGEQFF. CDR3 nucleotide sequence: TGTGCCAGCAGTGTACCCCGGGAGGGTGAGCAGTTCTTC.

The chain links TRBV20-1 to TRBJ1-6; tentative D call: TRBD1 (5 bases). Trimming cost V 2 bases and J 5 bases, with 13 bases left between them. Germline V lookup: CDR1 DFQATT, CDR2 SNEGSKA (reference sequence). This CDR3 is built from 15 residues. The DNA of the CDR3 is TGCAGTGCTAGAATCGCAGGGCCGGATAATTCACCCCTCCACTTT. Translation gives CSARIAGPDNSPLHF.

This chain connects TRBV5-1 to TRBJ2-5; TRBD2 agrees at 7 bases. Germline CDR1 reads SGHRS; CDR2 reads YFSETQ. V lost 1 base to trimming and J lost 11 bases; unmatched junction nucleotides: 20. The CDR3 length is 17 residues. CDR3 loop: CASSLWGGLAESYGQYF. CDR3 bases: TGCGCCAGCAGCTTGTGGGGGGGTCTAGCGGAGAGCTACGGGCAGTACTTC.

The chain is built from TRBV6-5 and TRBJ2-1; no clear D. Germline V gene lookup returns CDR1 MNHEY and CDR2 SVGAGI. The V and J ends lost 1 base and 6 bases respectively, with 13 bases between them. There are 15 residues in the CDR3. CDR3 in DNA: TGTGCCAGCAGTTACTTGGCGTCGGCTGGCAATGAGCAGTTCTTC. Protein sequence: CASSYLASAGNEQFF.

The CDR3 is CSAREGTGPNLYTF. Written as DNA, the CDR3 is TGCAGTGCTAGAGAAGGGACAGGGCCAAACCTCTACACCTTC. The V gene is TRBV20-1, the J gene TRBJ1-2; 9 bases fit TRBD1. Looked up from germline, CDR1 is DFQATT and CDR2 is SNEGSKA (reference sequence). Trimming cost V 0 bases and J 10 bases; bases outside gene matches: 9. The CDR3 extends over 14 amino acids.

This clonotype has only a few counts. The chain has TRBV4-3 and TRBJ2-1, with 14 bases that match TRBD2. V shed 5 bases, J shed 3 bases, and the junction held 3 bases outside the gene matches. Germline V gene data show CDR1 as LGHNA and CDR2 as YSLEER. This CDR3 has 16 residues. DNA for the CDR3: TGCGCCAGCAGCGCGGGACTAGCGGGAGTCTACAATGAGCAGTTCTTC. Translated: CASSAGLAGVYNEQFF.

Written as DNA, the CDR3 is TGCAGCGTTGAGGGTTACATGAACACTGAAGCTTTCTTT. This translates into CSVEGYMNTEAFF. V is TRBV29-1 and J is TRBJ1-1; D unresolved. Germline V CDR1 and CDR2: SQVTM, ANQGSEA. Deletions cut 3 bases from V and 0 bases from J, with 8 bases between. The CDR3 length is 13 residues. The variable domain in full, completed from reference TRBV29-1 and TRBJ1-1, reads SAVISQKPSRDICQRGTSLTIQCQVDSQVTMMFWYRQQPGQSLTLIATANQGSEATYESGFVIDKFPISRPNLTFSTLTVSNMSPEDSSIYLCSVEGYMNTEAFFGQGTRLTVV.

The rearrangement links TRBV9 to TRBJ2-7; D is ambiguous. The germline V and J ends were trimmed by 4 bases and 1 base, with 9 bases remaining between them. The V gene's germline CDR1 is SGDLS and CDR2 YYNGEE. The CDR3 has 13 residues. CDR3 sequence (DNA): TGTGCCAGCAGCCCCCATCTGTCCTACGAGCAGTACTTC. Translation gives CASSPHLSYEQYF.

This clonotype was detected only a few times. The J gene is TRBJ2-1, the V gene TRBV5-1; 12 positions agree with TRBD2. The CDR3 sequence is 15 residues long. With 5 bases clipped from V and 4 bases from J, the junction kept 4 bases outside the gene matches. Per the germline V gene, CDR1 is SGHRS and CDR2 is YFSETQ. DNA for the CDR3: TGCGCCAGCAGGGCGACTAGCGGGAGTTACAATGAGCAGTTCTTC. Its protein is CASRATSGSYNEQFF.

The chain combines TRBV4-3 with TRBJ2-1; D is unresolved. There are 16 residues in the CDR3. V shed 2 bases and J shed 0 bases, with 11 bases lying between them. CDR1 is LGHNA and CDR2 is YSLEER in the germline V gene. CDR3 loop: CASSQTHYGSYNEQFF. In DNA form, the CDR3 reads TGCGCCAGCAGCCAAACCCACTACGGCTCCTACAATGAGCAGTTCTTC.

This rearrangement joins TRBV20-1 to TRBJ1-1, with 7 nucleotides matching TRBD1. The V gene end was trimmed by 1 base and the J gene end by 4 bases; junction bases not matched to a gene: 3. The CDR3 runs 13 residues. From germline, CDR1 is DFQATT and CDR2 SNEGSKA (reference sequence). This CDR3 is CSARGDRRTEAFF. The CDR3 DNA reads as TGCAGTGCTAGAGGGGACAGACGCACTGAAGCTTTCTTT.

This chain joins TRBV6-6 and TRBJ2-1, with D unresolved. The CDR3 length is 13 residues. CDR1 MNHNY and CDR2 SVGAGI come from the germline V gene (reference sequence). Trimming shortened V by 6 bases and J by 3 bases, and 9 bases separated the two germline ends. The CDR3 is CASSPESYNEQFF. DNA of the CDR3: TGTGCCAGCAGCCCAGAGAGCTACAATGAGCAGTTCTTC.

This sequence joins TRBV12-3 or TRBV12-4 and TRBJ2-7; TRBD2 agrees at 7 bases. The CDR3 covers 12 residues. V was pared by 6 bases and J by 4 bases, with 3 bases of the junction left unmatched. The CDR3, as DNA: TGTGCCAGCAGATCAGCGGGATACGAGCAGTACTTC. Translation: CASRSAGYEQYF.

The chain combines TRBV18 with TRBJ2-3, with TRBD1 identical over 11 bases. The CDR3 has 19 residues. Germline V CDR1 and CDR2: KGHSH, LQKENI. V lost 4 bases and J lost 6; bases outside the gene matches: 18. This CDR3 is CASSLTSGQGASSTDTQYF. DNA for the CDR3: TGTGCCAGCTCACTGACCTCTGGACAGGGGGCTTCCTCCACGGATACGCAGTATTTT.

This clonotype came up a few times. The chain couples TRBV28 to TRBJ2-4; a weak D match, TRBD2 (5 bases). The V gene lost 2 bases and the J gene lost 5 bases, with 13 bases spanning the gap. The CDR3 is 15 residues long. Germline loops: CDR1 MDHEN, CDR2 SYDVKM. Written as DNA, the CDR3 is TGTGCCAGCAGTTTACCTAGCAGCGGTCAAAACATTCAGTACTTC. This codes for CASSLPSSGQNIQYF.